Below, 19 T cell receptor beta chains from the same sample are listed, as sequenced in a study of Graves' ophthalmopathy and Graves' hyperthyroidism. For repertoire sequencing, the TCR beta CDR3 regions were amplified from RNA transcripts. First-round RT-PCR with HTBI primers preceded a second-round multiplex PCR. MiXCR was run by TCRdb on the multiplex PCR reads, yielding one entry per CDR3 protein. The sample yields about 640,000 distinct CDR3 sequences, over 40% seen once. The sequencing sample was made of peripheral blood. These TCRs come from an adult man with Graves' ophthalmopathy.

In regard to this clonotype: A much larger clone is a single base away; this may be a read error. The chain combines TRBV7-2 with TRBJ1-2; possible D gene TRBD1, 5 bases. The CDR3 runs to 12 residues. The germline V gene has CDR1 SGHTA and CDR2 FQGNSA. Trimming took 6 bases from V and 6 from J, leaving 11 bases between them. The CDR3 reads CASRFEGHGYTF. The CDR3, as DNA: TGTGCCAGCAGGTTCGAGGGGCATGGCTACACCTTC. Full variable domain (missing parts from reference TRBV7-2 and TRBJ1-2): GAGVSQSPSNKVTEKGKDVELRCDPISGHTALYWYRQSLGQGLEFLIYFQGNSAPDKSGLPSDRFSAERTGGSVSTLTIQRTQQEDSAVYLCASRFEGHGYTFGSGTRLTVV.

This clonotype was found many times. The genes are TRBV12-3 or TRBV12-4 and TRBJ1-3; D is uncertain. CDR3 length: 13 residues. V lost 4 bases to trimming and J lost 7 bases, with 11 bases between them. CDR3 loop: CASSSLTTNTIYF. The CDR3 DNA is TGTGCCAGCAGTTCTTTGACAACTAACACCATATATTTT.

This clonotype was counted only a few times. The chain couples TRBV19 to TRBJ2-7; TRBD1 aligns across 8 bases. The CDR3 loop spans 17 amino acids. CDR1 is LNHDA, CDR2 SQIVND, per germline (reference sequence). The ends lost 6 bases at V and 1 base at J; junction bases unmatched: 14. In DNA form, the CDR3 reads TGTGCCAGTAGGGAAACCGGGACAGGCTACAGTTCCTACGAGCAGTACTTC. Translated, it gives CASRETGTGYSSYEQYF.

The sample holds many counts of this clonotype. The genes are TRBV9 and TRBJ1-6; D is uncertain. The germline V gene encodes CDR1 SGDLS and CDR2 YYNGEE. V lost 4 bases and J lost 10, with 18 bases in between. The CDR3 extends over 15 amino acids. This CDR3 reads CASSPSGFVGSPLHF. In DNA form, the CDR3 reads TGTGCCAGCAGCCCATCAGGATTTGTAGGATCACCCCTCCACTTT.

A note on this clonotype: Mismatch with germline at one junction end may stem from a read error. This chain uses TRBV29-1 with TRBJ2-7; D may match TRBD1 or TRBD2 (5 bases each). This CDR3 has 15 residues. The germline V gene encodes CDR1 SQVTM and CDR2 ANQGSEA. The CDR3 coding sequence is TGCAGCGTTAGCAGCCTGAGGGGATCATCCTACGAGCACTACTTC. Amino acids: CSVSSLRGSSYEHYF.

The chain links TRBV29-1 to TRBJ1-2; D is perhaps TRBD1 (6 bases). This CDR3 is 13 amino acids long. Germline-derived CDR1 and CDR2 are SQVTM and ANQGSEA. The CDR3 sequence: CSPNRAQGYGYTF. The CDR3 nucleotides are TGCAGTCCGAACAGGGCCCAGGGCTATGGCTACACCTTC.

The chain uses TRBV20-1 and TRBJ2-7; 10 bases fit TRBD2. The length of the CDR3 is 14 residues. The J segment lost 0 bases and the V segment lost 6 bases, leaving 5 bases of the junction unmatched. The V gene's germline CDR1 is DFQATT and CDR2 SNEGSKA (reference sequence). CDR3 residues: CSAASGGLSYEQYF. For the CDR3, the DNA is TGCAGTGCAGCTAGCGGGGGCCTCTCCTACGAGCAGTACTTC.

A few counts support this clonotype. The V and J genes are TRBV20-1 and TRBJ1-1, with 9 bases that match TRBD1. Germline V gene sequence: CDR1 DFQATT, CDR2 SNEGSKA (reference sequence). The trim removed 2 bases at V and 2 bases at J, leaving 15 bases unmatched. This CDR3 spans 18 amino acids. CDR3 sequence: CSARPVQGAHEGNTEAFF. The CDR3 bases are TGCAGTGCTAGACCTGTACAGGGGGCGCATGAGGGAAACACTGAAGCTTTCTTT.

This clonotype was seen just once. Germline and junction disagree at one end, which may indicate a read error. V gene TRBV10-3 combines with J gene TRBJ1-5; D is unclear. This CDR3 has 16 amino acids. From germline, CDR1 is ENHRY and CDR2 SYGVKD. This CDR3 is CASSFRAAYSNQPQHF. The CDR3 region has the DNA TGTGCCAGCAGTTTTCGGGCAGCTTATAGCAATCAGCCCCAGCATTTT.

This clonotype was detected ten times or more. This chain joins TRBV24-1 and TRBJ2-1; D is unresolved. The ends were cut back, 0 bases at V and 7 bases at J, with 9 bases in the middle. The germline CDR1 and CDR2 sequences are KGHDR and SFDVKD. CDR3 length: 14 amino acids. The CDR3 sequence: CATSDLGPINEQFF. The DNA for the CDR3 is TGTGCCACCAGTGATTTGGGACCCATTAATGAGCAGTTCTTC.

J is TRBJ1-3 and V is TRBV13; 7 nucleotides line up with TRBD1. Trimming removed 5 bases from V and 2 bases from J; junction bases left unmatched: 9. From germline, CDR1 is PRHDT and CDR2 FYEKMQ (reference sequence). CDR3 length: 16 residues. In DNA form, the CDR3 reads TGTGCCAGCAGCCCCACGGAGGGGGCGCCTGGAAACACCATATATTTT. It translates to CASSPTEGAPGNTIYF. The variable domain in full, with the rest retrieved from reference TRBV13 and TRBJ1-3, is AAGVIQSPRHLIKEKRETATLKCYPIPRHDTVYWYQQGPGQDPQFLISFYEKMQSDKGSIPDRFSAQQFSDYHSELNMSSLELGDSALYFCASSPTEGAPGNTIYFGEGSWLTVV.

At least ten counts were recorded for this clonotype. The chain links TRBV9 to TRBJ1-2; no clear D gene. The CDR3 sequence is 14 residues long. V lost 4 bases and J lost 4, with 14 bases in between. Germline values: CDR1 SGDLS, CDR2 YYNGEE. The CDR3: CASSSSNPLYGYTF. In DNA, the CDR3 is TGTGCCAGCAGCTCATCTAACCCCCTCTATGGCTACACCTTC.

V usage is TRBV25-1 and J usage is TRBJ1-4; 8 bases are shared with TRBD1. The V gene's germline CDR1 is MGHDK and CDR2 SYGVNS. The CDR3 length is 14 residues. The V gene end was trimmed by 6 bases and the J gene end by 11 bases; junction bases not matched to a gene: 11. CDR3 in amino acids: CASSSYDRGDKLFF. The CDR3 DNA reads as TGTGCCAGCAGCTCCTACGACAGGGGAGACAAACTGTTTTTT.

This chain connects TRBV4-1 to TRBJ1-1; D is uncertain. Germline values: CDR1 MGHRA, CDR2 YSYEKL. The CDR3 has 12 amino acids. V lost 5 bases, J lost 6 bases, and 10 bases lay in between. Here the CDR3 reads CASSKTRAEAFF. The DNA for the CDR3 is TGCGCCAGCAGCAAGACCCGCGCTGAAGCTTTCTTT.

Note on this clonotype: One base away lies a much larger clone, so this may be a sequencing read error. This sequence joins TRBV14 and TRBJ1-6; D not resolved. V was clipped by 5 bases and J by 7 bases, with 9 bases between them. In germline, CDR1 is SGHDN, CDR2 FVKESK. CDR3 length equals 13 residues. The CDR3 is CASSFLSNSPLHF. The CDR3 bases are TGTGCCAGCAGCTTTTTATCCAATTCACCCCTCCACTTT.

The table lists this clonotype with a count of one. This chain connects TRBV2 to TRBJ1-4; no reliable D call. The germline V and J ends were trimmed by 8 bases and 6 bases, with 10 bases remaining between them. The CDR3 loop spans 12 amino acids. From germline, CDR1 is SNHLY and CDR2 FYNNEI. The CDR3 sequence is CASCRQDEKLFF. The CDR3 DNA reads as TGTGCCAGCTGCCGGCAGGATGAAAAACTGTTTTTT.

Remarks on this clonotype: Being one base from a much bigger clone, this may be a read error. This CDR3 is missing its conserved last phenylalanine or tryptophan, likely due to a read error. This rearrangement joins TRBV11-2 to TRBJ1-1, with D maybe TRBD1 (5 bases). This CDR3 spans 15 amino acids. With 5 bases removed from V and 1 base from J, the gap between germline ends came to 14 bases. The germline V gene encodes CDR1 SGHAT and CDR2 FQNNGV. CDR3 loop: CASSTTSTGNTEAFS. In DNA, the CDR3 is TGTGCCAGCAGCACCACAAGCACAGGGAACACTGAAGCTTTCTCT.

The rearrangement uses TRBV7-8 and TRBJ1-6; D gene unclear. This CDR3 spans 15 amino acids. Germline V lookup: CDR1 SGHVS, CDR2 FQNEAQ. The ends were cut back, 1 base at V and 3 bases at J, with 7 bases in the middle. The CDR3 DNA is TGTGCCAGCAGCTTAGGACGGAACTATAATTCACCCCTCCACTTT. It specifies CASSLGRNYNSPLHF.

This clonotype was counted many times. The chain links TRBV7-9 to TRBJ2-5; no definite D call. Germline values: CDR1 SEHNR, CDR2 FQNEAQ (reference sequence). The CDR3 totals 14 residues. V gave up 4 bases and J gave up 1 base, with 10 bases separating them. The CDR3 nucleotides read TGTGCCAGCAGCTCAGTGGACGTCCAAGAGACCCAGTACTTC. Translating gives CASSSVDVQETQYF.